These 20 T cell receptor beta chains share one sample of origin, sequenced in a study of T cell repertoires in cytomegalovirus infection. TCRdb reanalysed the reads using MiXCR and keeps one entry per CDR3 protein. Of 210,000 or so distinct CDR3 sequences in the sample, under 8.5% were seen once. Sequencing was performed on PBMCs. The source is a human donor in good health (CMV status not recorded). Some clones in this sample may be carry-over from other donors' samples.

At least ten counts were recorded for this clonotype. This chain connects TRBV4-3 to TRBJ1-1; weak D call: TRBD1 (5 bases). CDR3 size: 14 residues. With 0 bases removed from V and 5 bases from J, the gap between germline ends came to 10 bases. Germline CDR1 reads LGHNA; CDR2 reads YSLEER. CDR3 in DNA: TGCGCCAGCAGCCAAGATAGCGGGGGAACTGAAGCTTTCTTT. Protein: CASSQDSGGTEAFF.

At least ten counts were recorded for this clonotype. V is TRBV7-2 and J is TRBJ1-2; 10 positions match TRBD1. Germline lookup yields CDR1 SGHTA and CDR2 FQGNSA. CDR3 length: 17 amino acids. V lost 5 bases to trimming and J lost 4 bases; unmatched junction nucleotides: 13. CDR3 DNA sequence: TGTGCCAGCAGCACGTCACCGGGACAGGGGATCACCTATGGCTACACCTTC. Amino acids: CASSTSPGQGITYGYTF.

This sequence joins TRBV20-1 and TRBJ1-2, with D possibly TRBD1 on 5 matching bases. Germline loops: CDR1 DFQATT, CDR2 SNEGSKA (reference sequence). There are 14 residues in the CDR3. The DNA for the CDR3 is TGCGGCGGGGGGGAACCAACTTCTAACTATGGCTACACCTTC. Its protein product is CGGGEPTSNYGYTF.

This clonotype was detected ten times or more. This rearrangement joins TRBV7-2 to TRBJ2-7; D perhaps matches TRBD1 (6 bases). Trimming removed 5 bases at V and 2 bases at J, with 13 bases between. Germline V gene sequence: CDR1 SGHTA, CDR2 FQGNSA. This CDR3 spans 14 amino acids. This CDR3 is CASSLDRFTYEQYF. The CDR3 region has the DNA TGTGCCAGCAGCCTCGACAGGTTTACCTACGAGCAGTACTTC.

In the case of this clonotype: A single base separates this from a much larger clone, so it may be a read error. The rearrangement joins TRBV19 to TRBJ2-1; 11 positions agree with TRBD1. V gave up 8 bases and J gave up 9 bases; unmatched junction bases: 15. In germline, CDR1 is LNHDA, CDR2 SQIVND (reference sequence). This CDR3 is built from 16 residues. The DNA for the CDR3 is TGTGCCAGTCACCGCCCTGGACAGGGGGCGTGGAGTGAGCAGTTCTTC. This translates into CASHRPGQGAWSEQFF. Drawing the rest from reference TRBV19 and TRBJ2-1, the complete variable domain is DGGITQSPKYLFRKEGQNVTLSCEQNLNHDAMYWYRQDPGQGLRLIYYSQIVNDFQKGDIAEGYSVSREKKESFPLTVTSAQKNPTAFYLCASHRPGQGAWSEQFFGPGTRLTVL.

This clonotype was observed at least ten times. The chain combines TRBV29-1 with TRBJ2-2; 9 positions match TRBD2. CDR1 is SQVTM and CDR2 is ANQGSEA in the germline V gene. V was pared by 6 bases and J by 5 bases, with 16 bases of the junction left unmatched. There are 17 residues in the CDR3. CDR3 sequence (DNA): TGCAGCGTCGGAGGGAGCGGGCTAGCGGGGAATACCGGGGAGCTGTTTTTT. Translated: CSVGGSGLAGNTGELFF.

In its sample, this clonotype was seen many times. This chain joins TRBV10-3 and TRBJ1-2; 8 bases align to TRBD1. This CDR3 spans 13 amino acids. Germline assignment: CDR1 ENHRY and CDR2 SYGVKD. V was pared by 10 bases and J by 3 bases, with 7 bases of the junction left unmatched. The CDR3 loop reads CATGTGPHYGYTF. The CDR3 DNA sequence: TGTGCCACCGGGACAGGACCGCACTATGGCTACACCTTC.

The chain has TRBV3-1 and TRBJ1-5, with D perhaps TRBD1 (6 bases). V dropped 4 bases and J dropped 2 bases, with 12 bases sitting between them. CDR1 is LGHDT, CDR2 YNNKEL, per germline (reference sequence). The CDR3 length is 15 residues. The CDR3 DNA reads TGTGCCAGCAGCCCCGCCCCAGGGGGCAATCAGCCCCAGCATTTT. Translation gives CASSPAPGGNQPQHF.

The sample holds many counts of this clonotype. The J gene is TRBJ1-2, the V gene TRBV20-1; D is undetermined. V dropped 4 bases and J dropped 3 bases, with 18 bases sitting between them. The CDR3 sequence is 15 residues long. CDR1 DFQATT and CDR2 SNEGSKA come from the germline V gene (reference sequence). The DNA of the CDR3 is TGCAGTGCTATTTCCAGCCTAGGCGGGTACTATGGCTACACCTTC. It specifies CSAISSLGGYYGYTF.

This clonotype was observed many times. The rearrangement joins TRBV2 to TRBJ1-1; a possible D gene is TRBD1 (5 bases). This CDR3 has 16 amino acids. Trimming left V 4 bases short and J 0 bases short, with 15 bases between. Germline V gives CDR1 SNHLY, CDR2 FYNNEI. CDR3: CASSGRWGGLNTEAFF. In DNA, the CDR3 is TGTGCCAGCAGTGGAAGGTGGGGCGGTCTGAACACTGAAGCTTTCTTT.

In its sample, this clonotype was seen many times. The rearrangement uses TRBV6-2 or TRBV6-3 and TRBJ2-7; a possible D gene is TRBD1 (6 bases). The germline V and J ends were trimmed by 0 bases and 4 bases, with 19 bases remaining between them. The CDR3 totals 17 residues. Germline CDR1 MNHEY, CDR2 SVGEGT. The CDR3 reads CASSYSDTGTPKYEQYF. The CDR3 DNA reads as TGTGCCAGCAGTTACTCGGATACCGGGACACCCAAGTACGAGCAGTACTTC.

At least ten counts were recorded for this clonotype. This chain links TRBV6-2 or TRBV6-3 with TRBJ2-2; the D call may be TRBD1 or TRBD2 (6 bases each). Germline V CDR1 and CDR2: MNHEY, SVGEGT. Trimming stripped 2 bases from V and 5 bases from J, with 12 bases between. The length of the CDR3 is 15 residues. DNA for the CDR3: TGTGCCAGCAGTTACCCCCGGGGGCGGACCGGGGAGCTGTTTTTT. Translating it yields CASSYPRGRTGELFF.

V is TRBV20-1 and J is TRBJ2-1, with a tentative D call TRBD2 (6 bases). With 3 bases removed from V and 5 bases from J, the gap between germline ends came to 8 bases. This CDR3 comprises 12 residues. CDR1 and CDR2 (germline): DFQATT, SNEGSKA (reference sequence). CDR3 sequence: CSASGSHNEQFF. Written as DNA, the CDR3 is TGCAGTGCTAGCGGGAGTCACAATGAGCAGTTCTTC.

This clonotype occurred many times. The chain has TRBV4-2 and TRBJ1-5; the D gene is possibly TRBD1 (5 bases). The germline gives CDR1 LGHNA, CDR2 YNFKEQ. This CDR3 region has 16 residues. With 2 bases removed from V and 4 bases from J, the gap between germline ends came to 15 bases. CDR3 nucleotide sequence: TGTGCCAGCAGCCAAAACGGGGCCCCGGGGAATCAGCCCCAGCATTTT. Encoded protein: CASSQNGAPGNQPQHF.

This clonotype was counted ten times or more. The genes are TRBV3-1 and TRBJ2-7; D gene ambiguous. The CDR3 has 11 residues. Trimming left V 5 bases short and J 7 bases short, with 9 bases between. Germline CDR1 is LGHDT and CDR2 is YNNKEL (reference sequence). Written as DNA, the CDR3 is TGTGCCAGCAGCATCCGATCAGAGCAGTACTTC. It encodes CASSIRSEQYF.

This clonotype was observed many times. DNA of the CDR3: TGTGCCAGCAGCTTAGAGGCCTCTAACTATGGCTACACCTTC. It yields the protein CASSLEASNYGYTF. The chain has TRBV7-9 and TRBJ1-2, with D uncertain. V was clipped by 1 base and J by 0 bases, with 6 bases between them. The CDR3 runs to 14 residues. Germline-derived CDR1 and CDR2 are SEHNR and FQNEAQ (reference sequence).

The chain links TRBV6-2 or TRBV6-3 to TRBJ1-1; D call uncertain. This CDR3 region has 13 residues. Germline assignment: CDR1 MNHEY and CDR2 SVGEGT. Trimming pared 10 bases from V and 5 bases from J, leaving 17 bases between. For the CDR3, the DNA is TGTGCCACCACTTTTTCGGGAGGGACTGAAGCTTTCTTT. This sequence encodes CATTFSGGTEAFF.

There are many counts of this clonotype. The DNA for the CDR3 is TGCAGCGTTGAAAGACTAGGAGGGCAGAAGAACACTGAAGCTTTCTTT. Translating gives CSVERLGGQKNTEAFF. The V call is TRBV29-1, the J call TRBJ1-1; D uncertain. This CDR3 comprises 16 residues. V gave up 2 bases and J gave up 1 base, with 17 bases separating them. Germline loops: CDR1 SQVTM, CDR2 ANQGSEA.

This clonotype was recorded many times. The genes are TRBV11-2 and TRBJ2-3; 7 bases match TRBD1. Germline assignment: CDR1 SGHAT and CDR2 FQNNGV. The trim removed 5 bases at V and 4 bases at J, leaving 6 bases unmatched. The CDR3 is made up of 14 amino acids. CDR3 residues: CASSQRQGPDTQYF. The CDR3 nucleotides are TGTGCCAGCAGCCAGAGACAGGGCCCAGATACGCAGTATTTT.

This clonotype was found many times. This sequence joins TRBV7-2 and TRBJ1-1, with unresolved D. V gave up 5 bases and J gave up 6 bases, with 7 bases separating them. Germline assignment: CDR1 SGHTA and CDR2 FQGNSA. CDR3 length: 11 amino acids. The CDR3 DNA reads TGTGCCAGCAGCCAGGCAGCTGAAGCTTTCTTT. This encodes CASSQAAEAFF. Based on the CDR3 plus reference TRBV7-2 and TRBJ1-1, the full variable domain is GAGVSQSPSNKVTEKGKDVELRCDPISGHTALYWYRQSLGQGLEFLIYFQGNSAPDKSGLPSDRFSAERTGGSVSTLTIQRTQQEDSAVYLCASSQAAEAFFGQGTRLTVV.